This paragraph reports one TCR beta chain. This sample stems from a study of blood T cell repertoires in COVID-19. In the study overall: Italy, Spain and the United States were the sources of the convalescent and acute COVID-19 samples. The analysed material was cDNA or gDNA that came from T cells, B-cell-depleted T cells, or PBMCs.

J gave up 8 bases and V 5 bases, and 5 bases lay outside the gene matches. Germline V gives CDR1 SGHVS, CDR2 FQNEAQ. This CDR3 region has 13 residues. In the source study's methods: Cell counts per sample came from amplifying reference gene primers. Profiled with immunoSEQ multiplex PCR; TCRdb holds only in-frame clones, not every one. That table furnishes V, J and clone size, whereas the DNA furnished D and trimming. The sample lists fewer than 300,000 clones; roughly 85% were seen once. Material: peripheral blood. The sequence came from a woman aged 18 to 35 with acute or convalescent COVID-19. V gene TRBV7-8 combines with J gene TRBJ2-1; 8 nucleotides agree with TRBD2. In DNA, the CDR3 is TGTGCCAGCAGCCGGACTAGCTCCGATGAGCAGTTCTTC. Its translation is CASSRTSSDEQFF.